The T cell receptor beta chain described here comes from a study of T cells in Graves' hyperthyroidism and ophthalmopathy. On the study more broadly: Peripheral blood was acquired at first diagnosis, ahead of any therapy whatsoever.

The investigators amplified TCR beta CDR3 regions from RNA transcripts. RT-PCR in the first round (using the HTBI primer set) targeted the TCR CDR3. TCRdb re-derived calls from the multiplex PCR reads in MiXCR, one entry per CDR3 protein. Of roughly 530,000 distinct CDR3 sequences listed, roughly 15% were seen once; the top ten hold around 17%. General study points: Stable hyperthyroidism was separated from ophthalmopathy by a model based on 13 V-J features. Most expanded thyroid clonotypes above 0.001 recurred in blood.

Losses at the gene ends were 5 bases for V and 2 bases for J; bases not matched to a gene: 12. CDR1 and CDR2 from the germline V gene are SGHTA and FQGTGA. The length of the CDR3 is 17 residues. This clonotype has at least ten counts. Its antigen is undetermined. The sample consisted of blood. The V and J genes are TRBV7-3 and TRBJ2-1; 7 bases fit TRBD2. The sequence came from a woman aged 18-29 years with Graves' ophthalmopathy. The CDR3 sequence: CASSPKGGLEAYNEQFF. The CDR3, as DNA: TGTGCCAGCAGCCCTAAAGGAGGACTAGAGGCCTACAATGAGCAGTTCTTC.